The 10 T cell receptor beta chains below all came from one sample that was sequenced in a study of blood T cell repertoires in COVID-19. The repertoire was sequenced with immunoSEQ multiplex PCR; TCRdb's copy has only in-frame clones and lacks some. The table lists 200,000 to 300,000 clones, approximately 83% of them singletons, with about 3% in the top ten. The sample was peripheral blood. These receptor sequences come from a woman aged 25-40 years who had recovered from COVID-19.

This chain connects TRBV9 to TRBJ1-3; D call uncertain. Trimming pared 6 bases from V and 0 bases from J, leaving 10 bases between. This CDR3 contains 14 residues. Germline-derived CDR1 and CDR2 are SGDLS and YYNGEE. CDR3 amino acids: CASTLGSSGNTIYF. The CDR3 nucleotides are TGTGCCAGCACCCTAGGGAGCTCTGGAAACACCATATATTTT.

V and J are TRBV4-1 and TRBJ2-1; 8 bases fit TRBD2. The length of the CDR3 is 16 residues. Germline V gene sequence: CDR1 MGHRA, CDR2 YSYEKL. The junction had 14 bases not matched to a gene; V was cut back by 5 bases and J by 8 bases. This CDR3 reads CASSSFGGGLSDEQFF. CDR3 nucleotide sequence: TGCGCCAGCAGCAGTTTCGGGGGGGGGCTTAGCGATGAGCAGTTCTTC.

V gene TRBV5-1 combines with J gene TRBJ1-1; D not resolved. Trimming left V 3 bases short and J 5 bases short, with 14 bases between. Looked up from germline, CDR1 is SGHRS and CDR2 is YFSETQ. There are 14 residues in the CDR3. CDR3 in amino acids: CASSSHYRQTEAFF. The CDR3 nucleotides are TGCGCCAGCAGCTCCCACTATAGGCAGACTGAAGCTTTCTTT.

The chain combines TRBV19 with TRBJ2-2, with TRBD1 matching 8 bases. The length of the CDR3 is 18 residues. J gave up 0 bases and V 7 bases, and 13 bases lay outside the gene matches. Germline lookup yields CDR1 LNHDA and CDR2 SQIVND (reference sequence). CDR3 DNA sequence: TGTGCCAGTACCCAGACAGGGGCCGGTTACGCGAACACCGGGGAGCTGTTTTTT. This codes for CASTQTGAGYANTGELFF.

The J gene is TRBJ1-2, the V gene TRBV4-3, with 7 bases that match TRBD1. Germline assignment: CDR1 LGHNA and CDR2 YSLEER. The trim removed 3 bases at V and 2 bases at J, leaving 6 bases unmatched. The CDR3 has 15 residues. The CDR3 region has the DNA TGCGCCAGCAGCCATACCTCGGGACAGAACTATGGCTACACCTTC. It codes for CASSHTSGQNYGYTF.

This chain uses TRBV7-2 with TRBJ2-2; 7 bases are a match to TRBD1. This CDR3 comprises 15 residues. Germline CDR1 and CDR2: SGHTA and FQGNSA. The J segment lost 5 bases and the V segment lost 4 bases, leaving 7 bases of the junction unmatched. CDR3 coding DNA: TGTGCCAGCAGCTACAGGGGCCCCACTACCGGGGAGCTGTTTTTT. Translating gives CASSYRGPTTGELFF.

This chain uses TRBV12-5 with TRBJ2-7, with D maybe TRBD2 (7 bases). The CDR3 runs 14 residues. Per germline, CDR1 LGHNT and CDR2 FRNRAP. V lost 2 bases, J lost 8 bases, and 16 bases lay in between. CDR3 loop: CASGLYGGLTKQYF. CDR3 nucleotide sequence: TGTGCTAGTGGTTTGTACGGGGGGCTTACGAAGCAGTACTTC.

A word on this clone: The sample contains more than one DNA sequence encoding this CDR3. This chain connects TRBV12-3 or TRBV12-4 to TRBJ2-1; D is undetermined. Trimming took off 1 base at V and 6 bases at J, with 4 bases between the two ends. The CDR3 sequence is 12 residues long. The CDR3 DNA is TGTGCCAGCAGTTTAGAACTCAATGAGCAGTTCTTC. Residues: CASSLELNEQFF.

V and J are TRBV19 and TRBJ2-1; D may be TRBD2 (5 bases). With 6 bases removed from V and 8 bases from J, the gap between germline ends came to 17 bases. CDR1 and CDR2 from the germline V gene are LNHDA and SQIVND (reference sequence). This CDR3 is 14 amino acids long. CDR3 amino acids: CASSGNLAQDEQFF. For the CDR3, the DNA is TGTGCCAGTAGCGGGAACTTAGCTCAGGATGAGCAGTTCTTC.

V usage is TRBV2 and J usage is TRBJ2-3; D unresolved. Trimming left V 4 bases short and J 0 bases short, with 8 bases between. This CDR3 contains 14 residues. The germline V gene has CDR1 SNHLY and CDR2 FYNNEI. This CDR3 reads CASSAQLSTDTQYF. CDR3 DNA sequence: TGTGCCAGCAGTGCACAGCTTAGCACAGATACGCAGTATTTT.